Detailed here is one T cell receptor (beta chain). This CDR3 contains 14 residues. V gave up 3 bases and J gave up 3 bases, with 12 bases separating them. Germline CDR1 LGHNA, CDR2 YSLEER. Assay: immunoSEQ multiplex PCR; the TCRdb copy retains only in-frame clones and omits some. The table lists about 51,000 clones, 90% to 95% of them singletons. The data are from a study of T cell changes during pregnancy in multiple sclerosis. The sequencing used peripheral blood, collected in the second trimester of pregnancy. This clonotype was sampled from a female donor with multiple sclerosis, enrolled in a pregnancy study. The J gene is TRBJ2-7, the V gene TRBV4-3, with a possible D match to TRBD2 (6 bases). The CDR3 DNA follows: TGCGCCAGCAGCCAGCGTCGGGGAGGCTACGAGCAGTACTTC. It codes for CASSQRRGGYEQYF.